The clone carrying this T cell receptor (beta chain) came up a few times. Its antigen is not identified. CDR1 is SEHNR, CDR2 FQNEAQ, per germline (reference sequence). This CDR3 region has 15 residues. V lost 4 bases, J lost 3 bases, and 7 bases stayed unmatched. Time point in this sample: pre-sensitization, week 0. As to treatment: therapeutic diphenylcyclopropenone sensitization with weekly scalp DPC. Phlebotomy was performed prior to application of every patch test. The data were taken from a study of human T cells and chemical hapten exposure. Study background: The patch tests put 0.01% DPC on the skin of the upper back and were read 6 days later. The study's findings and limits: With regard to DPC sensitization, TCRs above 1 in 1000 frequency did not change.

Each CDR3 protein is one row after TCRdb ran MiXCR on the RACE reads. The repertoire includes 150,000 to 200,000 distinct CDR3 sequences, around 30% of them detected once, and nearly 3% sits in the top ten. V gene TRBV7-9 combines with J gene TRBJ2-7, with 9 bases that match TRBD1. The source was whole blood, collected in connection with sensitization to the hapten diphenylcyclopropenone (DPC). The TCR sequence derives from a woman under 40 with alopecia areata. Some clones in this sample may be carry-over from other donors' samples. The CDR3 sequence: CASSSTGGAVYEQYF. CDR3 sequence (DNA): TGTGCCAGCAGCTCGACAGGGGGGGCCGTCTACGAGCAGTACTTC.